Shown below are 18 T cell receptor beta chains from a single sample sequenced in a study of blood T cell repertoires in COVID-19. Using immunoSEQ multiplex PCR, the repertoire was profiled, and TCRdb retains in-frame clones only, with some absent. The sample lists approximately 130,000 clones, about 76% occurring once. Input material: peripheral blood. Receptors were obtained from a man aged 80 or over with acute or convalescent COVID-19.

This clone was detected only a few times. Here the CDR3 reads CASSSRLAKNIQYF. The CDR3 region has the DNA TGTGCCAGCAGCTCAAGACTAGCCAAAAACATTCAGTACTTC. The V and J genes are TRBV11-2 and TRBJ2-4; D call uncertain. Looked up from germline, CDR1 is SGHAT and CDR2 is FQNNGV. V was shortened by 4 bases and J by 0 bases, with 7 bases between the two germline ends. This CDR3 has 14 residues. The full variable domain, completed using reference TRBV11-2 and TRBJ2-4, is EAGVAQSPRYKIIEKRQSVAFWCNPISGHATLYWYQQILGQGPKLLIQFQNNGVVDDSQLPKDRFSAERLKGVDSTLKIQPAKLEDSAVYLCASSSRLAKNIQYFGAGTRLSVL.

This clone appeared a single time. V gene TRBV28 combines with J gene TRBJ2-1; TRBD2 aligns across 12 bases. The CDR3 has 19 amino acids. V lost 3 bases, J lost 1 base, and 10 bases stayed unmatched. Germline CDR1 and CDR2: MDHEN and SYDVKM. CDR3 residues: CASSFRRLAGGRSYNEQFF. For the CDR3, the DNA is TGTGCCAGCAGTTTTCGTAGGCTAGCGGGGGGGCGGTCCTACAATGAGCAGTTCTTC.

This chain joins TRBV19 and TRBJ1-5; 8 bases align to TRBD1. Germline V gene sequence: CDR1 LNHDA, CDR2 SQIVND (reference sequence). V lost 2 bases and J lost 11; bases outside the gene matches: 2. This CDR3 is built from 12 residues. CDR3 sequence reads: CASSIRDRTQHF. The CDR3 coding sequence is TGTGCCAGTAGTATACGGGACAGGACCCAGCATTTT.

This clone was counted once. The chain employs TRBV18 and TRBJ1-2; D unresolved. Per germline, CDR1 KGHSH and CDR2 LQKENI. The CDR3 totals 15 residues. The germline V and J ends were trimmed by 2 bases and 0 bases, with 10 bases remaining between them. The CDR3: CASSPLGDANYGYTF. CDR3 coding DNA: TGTGCCAGCTCACCATTAGGAGATGCTAACTATGGCTACACCTTC.

This clone has a single count. The chain carries TRBV19 and TRBJ1-2; D unresolved. Germline lookup yields CDR1 LNHDA and CDR2 SQIVND (reference sequence). The CDR3 consists of 13 residues. V gave up 3 bases and J gave up 8 bases, with 13 bases separating them. As DNA, the CDR3 is TGTGCCAGTAGTATTTGGAGTGAGGGCGGCTACACCTTC. It translates to CASSIWSEGGYTF.

The chain carries TRBV19 and TRBJ2-1, with D possibly matching TRBD2 (7 bases). CDR1 is LNHDA, CDR2 SQIVND, per germline (reference sequence). V gave up 10 bases and J gave up 7 bases, with 20 bases separating them. The length of the CDR3 is 14 residues. In DNA form, the CDR3 reads TGTGCCACCTCGCGCCGGGGGGCGGGTAATGAGCAGTTCTTC. Translated, it gives CATSRRGAGNEQFF.

The chain is built from TRBV2 and TRBJ1-1, with D possibly being TRBD1 (5 bases). Deletions cut 6 bases from V and 3 bases from J, with 14 bases between. Germline V gene data show CDR1 as SNHLY and CDR2 as FYNNEI. This CDR3 has 14 residues. The chain's CDR3 is CASSLGVGDTEAFF. DNA for the CDR3: TGTGCCAGCAGCTTAGGGGTTGGGGACACTGAAGCTTTCTTT.

The chain has TRBV19 and TRBJ2-6; D may be TRBD2 (6 bases). The V gene lost 1 base and the J gene lost 0 bases, with 10 bases spanning the gap. The CDR3 consists of 17 residues. Per germline, CDR1 LNHDA and CDR2 SQIVND (reference sequence). The CDR3 DNA follows: TGTGCCAGTAGTATAGTTCTCGGGAGCTCTGGGGCCAACGTCCTGACTTTC. This codes for CASSIVLGSSGANVLTF.

The gene calls are TRBV7-2 and TRBJ1-3, with D maybe TRBD1 (6 bases). The germline V and J ends were trimmed by 5 bases and 3 bases, with 14 bases remaining between them. The CDR3 is 15 amino acids. CDR1 is SGHTA, CDR2 FQGNSA, per germline. The CDR3 region is CASSPQGNVGNTIYF. Written as DNA, the CDR3 is TGTGCCAGCAGCCCTCAGGGGAACGTTGGAAACACCATATATTTT. Together with reference TRBV7-2 and TRBJ1-3, the CDR3 gives the full variable domain: GAGVSQSPSNKVTEKGKDVELRCDPISGHTALYWYRQSLGQGLEFLIYFQGNSAPDKSGLPSDRFSAERTGGSVSTLTIQRTQQEDSAVYLCASSPQGNVGNTIYFGEGSWLTVV.

V gene TRBV7-2 combines with J gene TRBJ1-1; a weak D match, TRBD1 (5 bases). This CDR3 has 15 amino acids. Germline V gene data show CDR1 as SGHTA and CDR2 as FQGNSA. V lost 7 bases and J lost 1, with 16 bases in between. CDR3 sequence: CASNPPDGGNTEAFF. The CDR3 bases are TGTGCCAGCAACCCCCCGGACGGGGGGAACACTGAAGCTTTCTTT.

This clone turned up a few times. The CDR3 DNA sequence: TGTGCCACCAGCCCGACCGGAGCGGAGACCCAGTACTTC. Translated: CATSPTGAETQYF. This chain joins TRBV15 and TRBJ2-5, with D unclear. The CDR3 runs 13 residues. V gave up 5 bases and J gave up 5 bases, with 12 bases separating them. From germline, CDR1 is LNHNV and CDR2 YYDKDF (reference sequence).

The J gene is TRBJ2-7, the V gene TRBV5-4, with D possibly matching TRBD1 (5 bases). V lost 2 bases, J lost 6 bases, and 15 bases lay in between. The CDR3 totals 14 residues. Germline loops: CDR1 SGHNT, CDR2 YYREEE (reference sequence). The DNA for the CDR3 is TGTGCCAGCAGCTTCACCCAGGGCTCCCCCGAGCAGTACTTC. As protein: CASSFTQGSPEQYF.

This clone was seen a few times. This sequence joins TRBV10-3 and TRBJ2-5; 12 bases fit TRBD2. The CDR3 totals 15 residues. Germline lookup yields CDR1 ENHRY and CDR2 SYGVKD. J gave up 4 bases and V 5 bases, and 5 bases lay outside the gene matches. In nucleotides, the CDR3 is TGTGCCATCAGTCCTAGCGGGGGGGCCGGAGAGACCCAGTACTTC. Translation gives CAISPSGGAGETQYF.

The chain links TRBV19 to TRBJ1-5; no firm D call. The CDR3 is 13 residues long. CDR1 and CDR2 (germline): LNHDA, SQIVND (reference sequence). The V end was cut by 3 bases, the J end by 4 bases, with 7 bases between. CDR3 sequence: CASSMGGNQPQHF. The CDR3 coding sequence is TGTGCCAGTAGTATGGGCGGGAATCAGCCCCAGCATTTT.

The rearrangement joins TRBV6-2 or TRBV6-3 to TRBJ1-5; possibly TRBD1 for D (6 bases). The CDR3 length is 18 residues. The V gene's germline CDR1 is MNHEY and CDR2 SVGEGT. V lost 2 bases, J lost 0 bases, and 17 bases lay in between. The CDR3: CASSYPLGTSYSNQPQHF. The DNA for the CDR3 is TGTGCCAGCAGTTACCCATTAGGGACATCATATAGCAATCAGCCCCAGCATTTT.

This sequence joins TRBV9 and TRBJ1-1, with D perhaps matching TRBD1 (6 bases). Germline CDR1 reads SGDLS; CDR2 reads YYNGEE. V lost 2 bases and J 2 bases, leaving 10 bases between the germline ends. The CDR3 has 14 amino acids. The CDR3 loop is CASSVGHYNTEAFF. The CDR3 nucleotides are TGTGCCAGCAGCGTGGGACACTATAACACTGAAGCTTTCTTT.

This clone was observed once. The DNA of the CDR3 is TGTGCCAGCAGCTCCCGACAGGTCTATGGCTACACCTTC. It encodes CASSSRQVYGYTF. The chain uses TRBV7-9 and TRBJ1-2, with TRBD1 as a possible D gene (6 bases). The CDR3 has 13 amino acids. V dropped 4 bases and J dropped 4 bases, with 10 bases sitting between them. CDR1 is SEHNR and CDR2 is FQNEAQ in the germline V gene (reference sequence).

V and J are TRBV5-1 and TRBJ2-6; 7 positions match TRBD1. The CDR3 totals 19 residues. Germline trimming cut 1 base from V and 0 bases from J; bases unmatched to any gene: 10. CDR1 is SGHRS, CDR2 YFSETQ, per germline. The CDR3 spells CASSLTTGTASSGANVLTF. The CDR3 DNA reads as TGCGCCAGCAGCTTGACCACCGGGACAGCCTCCTCTGGGGCCAACGTCCTGACTTTC.